This T cell receptor beta chain is from a study of glioma-infiltrating T cells after dendritic cell vaccination. On the study more broadly: Dendritic cells derived from monocytes and pulsed with autologous tumor lysate formed the vaccine.

Time point noted: after dendritic cell vaccination, including at tumor progression/relapse. None of the glioblastoma patients had an isocitrate dehydrogenase mutation. Deletions cut 5 bases from V and 8 bases from J, with 15 bases between. Germline values: CDR1 MNHEY, CDR2 SVGAGI. This CDR3 has 13 amino acids. The PCR used 60 V beta and 13 J beta primers. Only in-frame clones appear in the TCRdb table, and some are missing; sequencing was by immunoSEQ multiplex PCR. The table records roughly 80,000 clones, roughly 87% of them present only once. This sample comprised blood, obtained after dendritic cell vaccination. This clonotype originated in a human donor with glioblastoma. The chain carries TRBV6-5 and TRBJ1-2; D might be TRBD1 (5 bases). The CDR3 region has the DNA TGTGCCAGCAGTGAAAAGGGGCCAGGGGGCTACACCTTC. The encoded protein is CASSEKGPGGYTF.